This TCR beta chain was captured in a study of CD8 T cells in ankylosing spondylitis. Germline V gene lookup returns CDR1 SGDLS and CDR2 YYNGEE. The CDR3 sequence is 14 residues long. Trimming cost V 1 base and J 1 base, with 9 bases left between them. TCRdb used MiXCR to reprocess the 5' RACE reads, holding one entry per CDR3 protein. Of 150,000 to 200,000 distinct CDR3 sequences listed, more than 9% were seen once; the top ten hold almost 30%. This clonotype was counted many times. The source of this sequence is a male donor with ankylosing spondylitis or in good health (not recorded which). This rearrangement joins TRBV9 to TRBJ2-7; D gene unclear. Specimen: blood, either unsorted or a sorted T cell fraction (not recorded which). This chain's CDR3 is CASSVRSGSYEQYF. The CDR3 DNA is TGTGCCAGCAGCGTAAGGTCTGGATCCTACGAGCAGTACTTC. Combining the CDR3 with reference TRBV9 and TRBJ2-7 gives the whole variable domain DSGVTQTPKHLITATGQRVTLRCSPRSGDLSVYWYQQSLDQGLQFLIQYYNGEERAKGNILERFSAQQFPDLHSELNLSSLELGDSALYFCASSVRSGSYEQYFGPGTRLTVT.